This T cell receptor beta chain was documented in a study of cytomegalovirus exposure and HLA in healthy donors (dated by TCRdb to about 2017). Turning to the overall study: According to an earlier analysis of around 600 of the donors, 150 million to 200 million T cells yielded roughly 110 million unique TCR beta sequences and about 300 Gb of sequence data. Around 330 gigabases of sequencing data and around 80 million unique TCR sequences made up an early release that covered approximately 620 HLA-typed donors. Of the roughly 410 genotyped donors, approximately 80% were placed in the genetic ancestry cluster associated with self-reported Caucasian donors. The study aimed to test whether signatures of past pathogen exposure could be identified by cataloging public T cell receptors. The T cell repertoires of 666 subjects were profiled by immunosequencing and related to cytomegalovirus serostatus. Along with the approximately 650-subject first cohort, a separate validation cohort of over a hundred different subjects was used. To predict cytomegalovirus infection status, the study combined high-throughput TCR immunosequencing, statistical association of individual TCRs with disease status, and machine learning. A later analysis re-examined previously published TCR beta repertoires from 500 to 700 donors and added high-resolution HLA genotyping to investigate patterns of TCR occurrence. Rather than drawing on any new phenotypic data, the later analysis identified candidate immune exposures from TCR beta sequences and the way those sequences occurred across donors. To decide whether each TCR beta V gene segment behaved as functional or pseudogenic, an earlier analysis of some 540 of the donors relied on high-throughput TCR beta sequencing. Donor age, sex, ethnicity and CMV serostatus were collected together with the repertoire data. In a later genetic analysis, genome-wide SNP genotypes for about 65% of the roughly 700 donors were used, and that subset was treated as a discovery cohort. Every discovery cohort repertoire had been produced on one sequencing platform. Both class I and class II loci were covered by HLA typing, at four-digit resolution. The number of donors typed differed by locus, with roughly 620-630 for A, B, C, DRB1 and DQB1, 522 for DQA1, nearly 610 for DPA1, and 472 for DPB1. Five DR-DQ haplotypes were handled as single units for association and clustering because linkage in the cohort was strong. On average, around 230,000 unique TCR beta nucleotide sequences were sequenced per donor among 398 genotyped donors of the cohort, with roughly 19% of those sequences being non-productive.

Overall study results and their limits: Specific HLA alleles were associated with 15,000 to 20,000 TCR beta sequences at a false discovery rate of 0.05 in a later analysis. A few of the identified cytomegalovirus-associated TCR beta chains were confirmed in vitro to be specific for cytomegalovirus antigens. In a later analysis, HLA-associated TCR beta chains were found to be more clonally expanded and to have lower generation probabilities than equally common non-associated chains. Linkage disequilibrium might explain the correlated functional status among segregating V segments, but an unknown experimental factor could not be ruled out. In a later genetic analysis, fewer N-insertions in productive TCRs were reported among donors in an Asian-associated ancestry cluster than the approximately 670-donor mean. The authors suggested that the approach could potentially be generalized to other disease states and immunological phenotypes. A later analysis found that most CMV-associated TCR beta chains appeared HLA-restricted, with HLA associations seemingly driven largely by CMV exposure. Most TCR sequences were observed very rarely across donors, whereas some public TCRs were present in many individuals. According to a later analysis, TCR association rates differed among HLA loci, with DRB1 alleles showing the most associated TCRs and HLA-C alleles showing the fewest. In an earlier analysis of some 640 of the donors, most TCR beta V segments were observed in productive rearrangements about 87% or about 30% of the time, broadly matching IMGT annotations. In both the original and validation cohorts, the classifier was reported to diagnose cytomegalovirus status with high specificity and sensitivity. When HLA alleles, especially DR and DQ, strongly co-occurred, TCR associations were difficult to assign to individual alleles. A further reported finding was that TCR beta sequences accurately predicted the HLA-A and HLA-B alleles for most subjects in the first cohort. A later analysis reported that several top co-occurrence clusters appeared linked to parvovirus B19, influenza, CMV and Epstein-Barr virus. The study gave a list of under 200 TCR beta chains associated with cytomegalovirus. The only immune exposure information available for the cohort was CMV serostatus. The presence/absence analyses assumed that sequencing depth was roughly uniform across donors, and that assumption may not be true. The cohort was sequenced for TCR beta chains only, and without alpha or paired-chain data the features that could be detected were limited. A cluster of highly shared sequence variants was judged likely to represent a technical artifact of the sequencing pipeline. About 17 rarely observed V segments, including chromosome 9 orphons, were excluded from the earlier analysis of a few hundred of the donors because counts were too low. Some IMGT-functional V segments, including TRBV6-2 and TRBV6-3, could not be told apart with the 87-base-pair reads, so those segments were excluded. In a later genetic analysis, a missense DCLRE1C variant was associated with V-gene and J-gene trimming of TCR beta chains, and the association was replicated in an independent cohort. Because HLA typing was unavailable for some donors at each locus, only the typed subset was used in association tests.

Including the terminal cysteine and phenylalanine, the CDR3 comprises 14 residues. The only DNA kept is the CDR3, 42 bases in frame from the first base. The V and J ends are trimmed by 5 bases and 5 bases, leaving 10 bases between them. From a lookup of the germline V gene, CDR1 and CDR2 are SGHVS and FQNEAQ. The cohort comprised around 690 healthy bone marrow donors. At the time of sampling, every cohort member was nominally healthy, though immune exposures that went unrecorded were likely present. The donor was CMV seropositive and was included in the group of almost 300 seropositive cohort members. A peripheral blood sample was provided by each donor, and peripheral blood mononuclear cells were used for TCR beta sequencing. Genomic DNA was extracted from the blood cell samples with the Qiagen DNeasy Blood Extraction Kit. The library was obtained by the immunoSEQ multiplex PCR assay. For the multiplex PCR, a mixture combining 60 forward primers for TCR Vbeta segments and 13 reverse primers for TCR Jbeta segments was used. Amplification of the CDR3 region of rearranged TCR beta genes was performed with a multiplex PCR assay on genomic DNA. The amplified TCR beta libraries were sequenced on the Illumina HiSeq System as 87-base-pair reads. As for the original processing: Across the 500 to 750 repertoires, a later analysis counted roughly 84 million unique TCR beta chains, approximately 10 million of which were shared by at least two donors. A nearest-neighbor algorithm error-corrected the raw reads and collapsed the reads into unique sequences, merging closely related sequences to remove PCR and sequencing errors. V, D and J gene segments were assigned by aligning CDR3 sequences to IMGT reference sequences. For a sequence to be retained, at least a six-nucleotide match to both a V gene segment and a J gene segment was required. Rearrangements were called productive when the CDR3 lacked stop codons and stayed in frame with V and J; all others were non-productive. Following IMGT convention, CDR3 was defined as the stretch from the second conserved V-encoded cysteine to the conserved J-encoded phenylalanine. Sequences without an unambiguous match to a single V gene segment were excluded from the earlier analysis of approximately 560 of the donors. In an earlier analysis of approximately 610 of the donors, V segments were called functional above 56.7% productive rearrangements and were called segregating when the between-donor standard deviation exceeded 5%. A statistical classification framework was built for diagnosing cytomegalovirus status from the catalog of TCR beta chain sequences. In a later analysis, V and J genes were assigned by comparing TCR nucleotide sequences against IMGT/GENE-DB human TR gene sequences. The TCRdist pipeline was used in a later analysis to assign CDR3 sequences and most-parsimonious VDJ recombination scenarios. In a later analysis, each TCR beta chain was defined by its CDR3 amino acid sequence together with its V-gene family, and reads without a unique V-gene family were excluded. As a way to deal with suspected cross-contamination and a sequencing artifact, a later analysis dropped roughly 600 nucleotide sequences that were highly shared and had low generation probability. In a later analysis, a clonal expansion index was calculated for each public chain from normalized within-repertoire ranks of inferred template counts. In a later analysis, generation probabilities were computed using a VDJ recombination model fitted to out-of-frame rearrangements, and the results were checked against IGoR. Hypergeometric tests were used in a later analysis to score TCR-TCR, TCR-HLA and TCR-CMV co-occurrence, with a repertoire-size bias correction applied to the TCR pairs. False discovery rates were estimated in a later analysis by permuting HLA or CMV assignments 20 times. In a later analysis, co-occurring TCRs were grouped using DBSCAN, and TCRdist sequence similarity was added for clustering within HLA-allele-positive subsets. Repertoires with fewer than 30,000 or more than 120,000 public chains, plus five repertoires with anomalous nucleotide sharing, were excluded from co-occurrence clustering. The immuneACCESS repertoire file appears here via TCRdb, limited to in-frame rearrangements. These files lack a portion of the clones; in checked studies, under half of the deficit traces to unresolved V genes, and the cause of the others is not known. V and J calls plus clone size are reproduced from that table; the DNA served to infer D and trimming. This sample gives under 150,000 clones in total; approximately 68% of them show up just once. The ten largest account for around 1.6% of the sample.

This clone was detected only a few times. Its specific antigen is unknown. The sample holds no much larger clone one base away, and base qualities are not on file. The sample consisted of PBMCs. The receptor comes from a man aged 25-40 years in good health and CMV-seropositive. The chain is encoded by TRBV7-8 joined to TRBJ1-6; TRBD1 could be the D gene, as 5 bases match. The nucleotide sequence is TGTGCCAGCAGCCAAGACAGAAATAATTCACCCCTCCACTTT. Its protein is CASSQDRNNSPLHF.